These 20 T cell receptor beta chains originate from one sample sequenced in a study of blood T cells in healthy people across ages. A second PCR, run for about 6 to 11 cycles, used a sample-barcoded 5' primer plus a J-beta primer mix. In TCRdb, the 5' RACE reads were re-called with MiXCR into one record per CDR3 protein. Here the sample spans 650,000 to 1,000,000 distinct CDR3 sequences, around 36% being singletons. The sample was blood. The receptor set was obtained from a young man in good health.

The chain links TRBV12-5 to TRBJ2-1; 9 nucleotides match TRBD1. Germline CDR1 LGHNT, CDR2 FRNRAP. V lost 1 base, J lost 13 bases, and 2 bases stayed unmatched. The CDR3 runs to 12 residues. The CDR3 DNA sequence: TGTGCTAGTGGTTTGGGGGGACAGGGTCAGTTCTTC. Translating it yields CASGLGGQGQFF.

The V call is TRBV7-8, the J call TRBJ2-1; 8 bases match TRBD1. The J call may not be correct, given that the DNA end is closer to TRBJ2-7. The CDR3 is 15 residues long. Germline assignment: CDR1 SGHVS and CDR2 FQNEAQ. DNA of the CDR3: TGTGCCAGCAGCTTAGGACAGGGGCTCTACAATGAGCAGTACTTC. This encodes CASSLGQGLYNEQYF.

In regard to this clonotype: This may be a read error: a much more frequent sequence differs by one nucleotide. This chain uses TRBV14 with TRBJ2-3, with no clear D. This CDR3 has 16 residues. From germline, CDR1 is SGHDN and CDR2 FVKESK. V lost 4 bases and J 5 bases, leaving 19 bases between the germline ends. The CDR3 loop is CASSLRPTNSGDTQYF. The CDR3 DNA reads as TGTGCCAGCAGCCTCCGCCCCACGAACTCGGGAGATACGCAGTATTTT.

The chain carries TRBV10-3 and TRBJ2-2; the D is unclear. The CDR3 consists of 15 residues. CDR1 is ENHRY and CDR2 is SYGVKD in the germline V gene. Trimming removed 2 bases at V and 0 bases at J, with 7 bases between. CDR3 coding DNA: TGTGCCATCAGTGAGCCCACACCGAACACCGGGGAGCTGTTTTTT. Protein: CAISEPTPNTGELFF.

This clonotype was counted at least ten times. The CDR3 nucleotides read TGTGCCAGCAGCCAAACCGGGACAGACCAAGAGACCCAGTACTTC. Translation: CASSQTGTDQETQYF. The V call is TRBV4-2, the J call TRBJ2-5, with 7 bases identical to TRBD1. CDR3 length equals 15 residues. Germline CDR1 is LGHNA and CDR2 is YNFKEQ. V shed 2 bases, J shed 0 bases, and the junction held 3 bases outside the gene matches.

The chain employs TRBV20-1 and TRBJ2-7; tentative D call: TRBD1 (6 bases). CDR3 length: 12 residues. Looked up from germline, CDR1 is DFQATT and CDR2 is SNEGSKA (reference sequence). The ends were cut back, 0 bases at V and 6 bases at J, with 9 bases in the middle. In DNA, the CDR3 is TGCAGTGCTAGAGATCGGGACACCGAGCAGTACTTC. Translating it yields CSARDRDTEQYF.

This chain links TRBV9 with TRBJ1-3, with no clear D. V was cut by 4 bases and J by 3 bases, with 17 bases left in between. Per the germline V gene, CDR1 is SGDLS and CDR2 is YYNGEE. The CDR3 is 16 residues long. DNA of the CDR3: TGTGCCAGCAGCCCGTCGCGTCCCCGTTATGGAAACACCATATATTTT. This gives the protein CASSPSRPRYGNTIYF.

The chain employs TRBV24-1 and TRBJ1-5, with D unclear. The CDR3 loop spans 14 amino acids. Germline CDR1 reads KGHDR; CDR2 reads SFDVKD. V shed 3 bases and J shed 8 bases, with 13 bases lying between them. The CDR3 nucleotides read TGTGCCACCAGTGATCAATCCACGGTGGAGCCCCAGCATTTT. Protein product: CATSDQSTVEPQHF.

The chain couples TRBV13 to TRBJ2-5; maybe TRBD2 (6 bases). The CDR3 has 13 residues. The germline V gene has CDR1 PRHDT and CDR2 FYEKMQ (reference sequence). V shed 4 bases and J shed 5 bases, with 11 bases lying between them. CDR3 sequence: CASSSQGLETQYF. The CDR3 nucleotides read TGTGCCAGCAGCTCTCAGGGACTTGAGACCCAGTACTTC.

The chain recombines TRBV4-1 with TRBJ1-2, with D hard to call. From germline, CDR1 is MGHRA and CDR2 YSYEKL. The CDR3 length is 15 residues. Trimming removed 1 base from V and 4 bases from J, with 13 bases in between. For the CDR3, the DNA is TGCGCCAGCAGCCAAGCCAGGCGGATGGGCTATGGCTACACCTTC. Amino acid sequence: CASSQARRMGYGYTF.

This chain connects TRBV6-2 or TRBV6-3 to TRBJ1-2, with D possibly matching TRBD1 (6 bases). Germline lookup yields CDR1 MNHEY and CDR2 SVGEGT. V lost 5 bases, J lost 12 bases, and 16 bases lay in between. The CDR3 extends over 12 amino acids. The CDR3: CASSPSRQENTF. CDR3 bases: TGTGCCAGCAGTCCGTCGAGACAGGAGAACACCTTC.

The chain is built from TRBV10-3 and TRBJ1-4; D is perhaps TRBD1 (6 bases). CDR3 size: 15 residues. CDR1 and CDR2 (germline): ENHRY, SYGVKD. V lost 8 bases to trimming and J lost 5 bases, with 18 bases between them. CDR3 region: CAIGEQGGENEKLFF. Here the CDR3 DNA reads TGTGCCATCGGCGAACAGGGTGGGGAAAATGAAAAACTGTTTTTT.

The chain carries TRBV20-1 and TRBJ2-3; TRBD2 agrees at 7 bases. V shed 1 base and J 5 bases; nucleotides not matched to a gene: 15. This CDR3 is built from 17 residues. CDR1 is DFQATT and CDR2 is SNEGSKA in the germline V gene (reference sequence). The CDR3 loop is CSARVAQPGLSGDTQYF. The CDR3 DNA is TGCAGTGCTAGAGTGGCACAGCCGGGACTATCTGGAGATACGCAGTATTTT.

The rearrangement uses TRBV19 and TRBJ2-1; the match to TRBD2 covers 7 bases. The ends lost 10 bases at V and 6 bases at J; junction bases unmatched: 6. Germline V gives CDR1 LNHDA, CDR2 SQIVND (reference sequence). This CDR3 region has 12 residues. The chain's CDR3 is CATREGINEQFF. In DNA, the CDR3 is TGTGCCACCAGGGAGGGGATCAATGAGCAGTTCTTC. Full variable domain (remainder filled in from reference TRBV19 and TRBJ2-1): DGGITQSPKYLFRKEGQNVTLSCEQNLNHDAMYWYRQDPGQGLRLIYYSQIVNDFQKGDIAEGYSVSREKKESFPLTVTSAQKNPTAFYLCATREGINEQFFGPGTRLTVL.

This clonotype has more than one count but fewer than ten. The chain couples TRBV4-3 to TRBJ1-4; no clear D gene. The germline CDR1 and CDR2 sequences are LGHNA and YSLEER. The V and J ends lost 0 bases and 8 bases respectively, with 13 bases between them. CDR3 length: 15 residues. The CDR3: CASSQDRGVGEKLFF. The CDR3 DNA reads as TGCGCCAGCAGCCAAGATCGGGGAGTAGGGGAAAAACTGTTTTTT.

As for this clonotype: Germline and junction disagree at one end, which may indicate a read error. V gene TRBV10-3 combines with J gene TRBJ1-5, with a possible D match to TRBD1 (5 bases). The CDR3 covers 16 residues. Germline CDR1 reads ENHRY; CDR2 reads SYGVKD. CDR3 sequence reads: CVISESAQADNQPQHF. CDR3 bases: TGTGTCATCAGTGAGTCGGCACAGGCGGACAATCAGCCCCAGCATTTT.

The V and J genes are TRBV3-1 and TRBJ2-5; TRBD1 matches 9 bases. Germline V gene sequence: CDR1 LGHDT, CDR2 YNNKEL (reference sequence). CDR3 length equals 13 residues. Losses at the gene ends were 4 bases for V and 11 bases for J; bases not matched to a gene: 8. The CDR3, as DNA: TGTGCCAGCAGCCGACAGGGGGTCAATGAGCAGTACTTC. As protein: CASSRQGVNEQYF.

The J gene is TRBJ2-7, the V gene TRBV20-1; 8 bases fit TRBD1. V dropped 1 base and J dropped 7; count of bases not matched to a gene: 6. This CDR3 region has 13 residues. Germline-derived CDR1 and CDR2 are DFQATT and SNEGSKA (reference sequence). CDR3 region: CSARVGQGNEQYF. In nucleotides, the CDR3 is TGCAGTGCTAGAGTCGGACAGGGCAATGAGCAGTACTTC.

There are many counts of this clonotype. This chain links TRBV13 with TRBJ1-6; D gene ambiguous. The CDR3 runs to 14 residues. The V gene lost 0 bases and the J gene lost 5 bases, with 5 bases spanning the gap. Germline V CDR1 and CDR2: PRHDT, FYEKMQ (reference sequence). CDR3: CASSLGQNNSPLHF. Here the CDR3 DNA reads TGTGCCAGCAGCTTAGGACAAAATAATTCACCCCTCCACTTT.

This clonotype was counted at least ten times. This rearrangement joins TRBV5-1 to TRBJ1-2, with no clear D. Germline V gene lookup returns CDR1 SGHRS and CDR2 YFSETQ. The CDR3 runs 12 residues. V lost 5 bases, J lost 8 bases, and 13 bases lay in between. CDR3 nucleotide sequence: TGCGCCAGCAGAGACCTCCATGGGGGCTACACCTTC. Its translation is CASRDLHGGYTF.